This entry lists 13 T cell receptor beta chains sequenced from one sample in a study of blood T cell repertoires in COVID-19. Some clones are missing from TCRdb's copy, which holds only in-frame ones; the method was immunoSEQ multiplex PCR. The table includes tens of thousands of clones, 75% to 90% detected once. Specimen: peripheral blood. The origin of the receptors is a woman aged 55-69 years with COVID-19, enrolled during active disease.

This chain links TRBV12-3 or TRBV12-4 with TRBJ2-7, with D unresolved. The V and J ends lost 5 bases and 4 bases respectively, with 6 bases between them. The CDR3 loop spans 11 amino acids. CDR3 bases: TGTGCCAGCAGTCTTAAATACGAGCAGTACTTC. Amino acid sequence: CASSLKYEQYF.

The gene calls are TRBV15 and TRBJ1-5; 12 bases fit TRBD1. Germline V gene lookup returns CDR1 LNHNV and CDR2 YYDKDF (reference sequence). With 2 bases clipped from V and 6 bases from J, the junction kept 5 bases outside the gene matches. The CDR3 length is 16 residues. The CDR3 sequence is CATSRWDRGPGQPQHF. In DNA form, the CDR3 reads TGTGCCACCAGCAGATGGGACAGGGGGCCGGGTCAGCCCCAGCATTTT.

J is TRBJ2-2 and V is TRBV19; D is perhaps TRBD2 (5 bases). V was pared by 6 bases and J by 0 bases, with 14 bases between. Germline CDR1 LNHDA, CDR2 SQIVND (reference sequence). This CDR3 is built from 16 residues. This chain's CDR3 is CASRTGGGPNTGELFF. As DNA, the CDR3 is TGTGCCAGTAGAACCGGTGGAGGACCGAACACCGGGGAGCTGTTTTTT.

This chain connects TRBV7-9 to TRBJ2-5, with 11 bases matching TRBD1. CDR3 size: 16 residues. Germline trimming cut 3 bases from V and 6 bases from J; bases unmatched to any gene: 9. CDR1 and CDR2 from the germline V gene are SEHNR and FQNEAQ (reference sequence). The CDR3 region has the DNA TGTGCCAGCAGCTTTGCATCGGGACAGGGGGTGCAGACCCAGTACTTC. Translating gives CASSFASGQGVQTQYF. The variable domain in full, with the rest retrieved from reference TRBV7-9 and TRBJ2-5, is DTGVSQNPRHKITKRGQNVTFRCDPISEHNRLYWYRQTLGQGPEFLTYFQNEAQLEKSRLLSDRFSAERPKGSFSTLEIQRTEQGDSAMYLCASSFASGQGVQTQYFGPGTRLLVL.

The chain recombines TRBV24-1 with TRBJ2-1; TRBD2 matches at 7 bases. The junction had 15 bases not matched to a gene; V was cut back by 3 bases and J by 8 bases. The germline V gene has CDR1 KGHDR and CDR2 SFDVKD. The CDR3 contains 17 residues. DNA of the CDR3: TGTGCCACCAGTGATATATCGAGGGGTCCCGCGGGGGATGAGCAGTTCTTC. As protein: CATSDISRGPAGDEQFF.

CDR3 coding DNA: TGTGCCAGCTCACCGTGGCCGGGACTAGGGCGGGGTGGCCAGCGAGAGACCCAGTACTTC. It yields the protein CASSPWPGLGRGGQRETQYF. The chain is built from TRBV18 and TRBJ2-5, with 8 bases that match TRBD2. The CDR3 contains 20 residues. The J segment lost 4 bases and the V segment lost 3 bases, leaving 22 bases of the junction unmatched. Per the germline V gene, CDR1 is KGHSH and CDR2 is LQKENI.

The chain has TRBV4-3 and TRBJ2-1, with 10 bases fitting TRBD2. J lost 7 bases, V lost 4 bases, and 16 bases had no gene match. This CDR3 is 18 amino acids long. CDR1 is LGHNA and CDR2 is YSLEER in the germline V gene. The CDR3 sequence: CASSPKASGSALVNEQFF. CDR3 sequence (DNA): TGCGCCAGCAGCCCGAAGGCTAGCGGGAGTGCTCTTGTAAATGAGCAGTTCTTC.

The V gene is TRBV2, the J gene TRBJ2-7; D is possibly TRBD2 (6 bases). V lost 6 bases and J lost 3, with 15 bases in between. CDR1 is SNHLY and CDR2 is FYNNEI in the germline V gene. This CDR3 has 14 amino acids. In DNA form, the CDR3 reads TGTGCCAGCAGGAGGGAGGCGGGAATCTACGAGCAGTACTTC. Its translation: CASRREAGIYEQYF. The variable domain in full, completed from reference TRBV2 and TRBJ2-7, reads EPEVTQTPSHQVTQMGQEVILRCVPISNHLYFYWYRQILGQKVEFLVSFYNNEISEKSEIFDDQFSVERPDGSNFTLKIRSTKLEDSAMYFCASRREAGIYEQYFGPGTRLTVT.

The J gene is TRBJ2-7, the V gene TRBV19; 8 nucleotides line up with TRBD2. The CDR3 is made up of 13 amino acids. J was trimmed by 2 bases and V by 5 bases; bases with no gene match: 2. Germline V CDR1 and CDR2: LNHDA, SQIVND (reference sequence). CDR3 loop: CASSELAAYEQYF. CDR3 nucleotide sequence: TGTGCCAGTAGTGAACTAGCGGCCTACGAGCAGTACTTC.

This clone was detected only once. The rearrangement links TRBV6-2 or TRBV6-3 to TRBJ1-1; D uncertain. This CDR3 region has 12 residues. Germline CDR1 MNHEY, CDR2 SVGEGT. V was trimmed by 4 bases and J by 7 bases, leaving 10 bases between them. For the CDR3, the DNA is TGTGCCAGCAGTTGGAGGACGAATGAAGCTTTCTTT. It yields the protein CASSWRTNEAFF.

V gene TRBV19 combines with J gene TRBJ2-1, with 9 nucleotides matching TRBD2. The V and J ends lost 3 bases and 6 bases, in that order; junction bases with no gene match: 9. Per germline, CDR1 LNHDA and CDR2 SQIVND (reference sequence). CDR3 size: 16 residues. CDR3 sequence (DNA): TGTGCCAGTAGTATCAAGGCGGGAGGGGTGGGCAATGAGCAGTTCTTC. It encodes CASSIKAGGVGNEQFF.

The chain carries TRBV5-1 and TRBJ1-2, with 9 bases aligning to TRBD1. The CDR3 runs to 15 residues. Germline CDR1 and CDR2: SGHRS and YFSETQ. V dropped 1 base and J dropped 5; count of bases not matched to a gene: 6. CDR3: CASSLSAGTGYGYTF. The DNA of the CDR3 is TGCGCCAGCAGCTTGTCGGCAGGGACAGGGTATGGCTACACCTTC.

This chain uses TRBV2 with TRBJ2-7; the match to TRBD1 covers 8 bases. The CDR3 has 13 amino acids. V dropped 7 bases and J dropped 5; count of bases not matched to a gene: 7. Germline V CDR1 and CDR2: SNHLY, FYNNEI. The CDR3, as DNA: TGTGCCAGCACCCGGACAGGGATCGACGAGCAGTACTTC. It is translated as CASTRTGIDEQYF.